The entry below describes one T cell receptor beta chain. Its antigen target is currently unknown. No quality values exist for individual bases; no much larger clone is one base distant. The germline V gene sets CDR1 to SNHLY and CDR2 to FYNNEI. From cysteine to phenylalanine, the CDR3 is 12 amino acids long. The sequence is cut down to CDR3 DNA, 36 bases in frame from base 1. V is shortened by 7 bases, J by 4 bases, and the region joining them spans 8 bases. These data come from a study of blood T cell repertoires in COVID-19 (dated by TCRdb to 2020 to 2022). Regarding the complete study: Samples covering the acute and convalescent phases of COVID-19 were provided by collaborators in the United States, Italy and Spain. Where HLA class I and class II types were available, the types were taken from metadata supplied by the sample provider, not from assay-based typing. A freely available public database, intended as a resource for researchers studying the immune response to SARS-CoV-2, is where the repertoires were released. The samples were drawn from two sources: the first 160 participants of the ongoing ImmuneRACE study, and 1,000 to 1,500 subjects contributed by 6 global collaborators. The prospective study material was composed of cDNA or gDNA derived from T cells, B-cell-depleted T cells, or PBMCs. Subjects who had been exposed to COVID-19, were actively infected with it, or had recovered from it provided the deeply sampled blood TCRbeta repertoires that made up the dataset. Nearly every sample came with metadata listing a de-identified subject ID, COVID-19 status, age in years and sex.

TCRbeta CDR3 regions were amplified from genomic DNA using the immunoSEQ Assay, a bias-controlled multiplex PCR. The study's processing was this. Within the assay, amplification of reference gene primers was used to estimate how many nucleated cells each sample contained. To quantify the absolute abundance of each unique TCRbeta CDR3 rearrangement, sequence reads were collapsed and filtered. For each sample, productive Simpson clonality was calculated as the square root of Simpson's diversity index across productive rearrangements. Imported from immuneACCESS, the table was reduced by TCRdb to in-frame sequences with V and J called. These copies leave out some clones; in studies compared against another copy, an unresolved V gene accounts for under half, and the cause of the remainder is not known. D and trimming come from the DNA, and the V and J calls and clone size come from that table. Present in this sample are some 520,000 clones, approximately 89% of which were seen just once. The biggest ten clones account for roughly 0.84% of the sample.

The study at large found these results: The amount of clinical and demographic metadata varied by source and participant and was provided uncurated.

One collaborating source in Seattle enrolled patients while the patients were actively infected and followed the patients over time throughout the course of disease. Each collaborating institution followed its own protocols to collect whole blood in K2EDTA tubes. Collaborator samples were shipped for TCRbeta analysis as frozen whole blood, isolated PBMCs, or DNA extracted from either sample type. Source material: peripheral blood. The receptor's source is a man younger than 35 with COVID-19, enrolled during active disease. The rearrangement combines TRBV2 with TRBJ1-3, with TRBD1 perhaps the D gene, on 6 matching bases. CDR3 sequence: CASKDRGNTIYF. The sequenced DNA: TGTGCCAGCAAGGACAGAGGAAACACCATATATTTT.